This TCR beta chain is drawn from a study of blood T cells in healthy people across ages. Alongside a J-beta primer mix, a sample-barcoded 5' primer served in a second PCR lasting roughly 6 to 12 cycles. TCRdb used MiXCR to reprocess the 5' RACE reads, holding one entry per CDR3 protein. The table includes around 780,000 distinct CDR3 sequences, about 56% detected once. Concerning this clonotype itself: Antigen: not known.

Study findings and constraints: Among long-lived donors, naive CD4+ cells were more numerous and diversity higher than in aged donors. The unknown donor CMV status may have confounded expanded clonotype changes.

The V and J ends lost 1 base and 7 bases respectively, with 6 bases between them. This CDR3 contains 12 residues. Germline V gene data show CDR1 as SGHRS and CDR2 as YFSETQ. Sequences were obtained from blood. The chain is built from TRBV5-1 and TRBJ2-1; D ambiguous. The source is a man aged 35-49 years in good health. CDR3 residues: CASSLTLNEQFF. Written as DNA, the CDR3 is TGCGCCAGCAGCTTGACTCTAAATGAGCAGTTCTTC.